The 13 T cell receptor beta chains below come from one sample, sequenced in a study of preoperative IRX-2 immunotherapy in early breast cancer. Assay: immunoSEQ multiplex PCR; the TCRdb copy retains only in-frame clones and omits some. Of 20,000 to 30,000 clones in the sample, roughly 75% are singletons; the top ten hold 6.8%. Indicated treatment: preoperative locoregional IRX-2 cytokine immunotherapy. Sequenced material: lymph node tissue, taken after IRX-2 immunotherapy. These receptor sequences come from a human donor with breast cancer.

V usage is TRBV6-8 and J usage is TRBJ2-3; D unresolved. CDR1 is MNHGY, CDR2 SAAAGT, per germline. The CDR3 totals 13 residues. V was shortened by 5 bases and J by 6 bases, with 12 bases between the two germline ends. CDR3 region: CASSNYGIDTQYF. DNA of the CDR3: TGTGCCAGCAGTAATTACGGAATTGATACGCAGTATTTT.

This clone has only a few counts. CDR3 sequence reads: CASSLGLQSLGTDTQYF. The CDR3 DNA reads TGCGCCAGCAGCTTGGGGTTGCAGTCCCTTGGCACAGATACGCAGTATTTT. The V and J genes are TRBV5-1 and TRBJ2-3, with unresolved D. The CDR3 consists of 17 residues. Germline V gene lookup returns CDR1 SGHRS and CDR2 YFSETQ. With 0 bases removed from V and 1 base from J, the gap between germline ends came to 15 bases.

V usage is TRBV6-8 and J usage is TRBJ2-7; D is ambiguous. Between the trimmed V and J ends, which lost 7 bases and 4 bases, there was a span of 11 bases. CDR3 size: 12 residues. Germline CDR1 and CDR2: MNHGY and SAAAGT. CDR3 in amino acids: CASNTWGYEQYF. CDR3 DNA: TGTGCCAGCAATACTTGGGGATACGAGCAGTACTTC.

This clone is medium-sized within its sample. This rearrangement joins TRBV19 to TRBJ2-2; D unclear. The CDR3 has 20 residues. CDR1 LNHDA and CDR2 SQIVND come from the germline V gene (reference sequence). V was shortened by 3 bases and J by 5 bases, with 28 bases between the two germline ends. CDR3: CASSMDQVLSVQLGTGELFF. The CDR3 coding sequence is TGTGCCAGTAGTATGGATCAGGTATTAAGCGTCCAGCTTGGGACCGGGGAGCTGTTTTTT.

On this clone itself: The junction shows a germline mismatch at one end, possibly a read error. In DNA form, the CDR3 reads TGTGCTAGCAGCCGTACAGCGTCCCAAGAGACCCAGTACTTC. This gives the protein CASSRTASQETQYF. The chain uses TRBV7-1 and TRBJ2-5; D gene uncertain. TRBV7-1 is designated an ORF whose function remains uncertain. The CDR3 length is 14 residues.

The chain uses TRBV6-7 and TRBJ1-5; 8 bases are a match to TRBD1. TRBV6-7 is an ORF, with its function uncertain. The CDR3 is 14 residues long. With 2 bases clipped from V and 6 bases from J, the junction kept 3 bases outside the gene matches. The CDR3 region is CASSYGQGAQPQHF. The DNA for the CDR3 is TGTGCCAGCAGTTACGGGCAGGGGGCTCAGCCCCAGCATTTT.

This sequence joins TRBV7-7 and TRBJ2-1, with D perhaps matching TRBD2 (6 bases). The germline V gene encodes CDR1 SSHAT and CDR2 FNYEAQ (reference sequence). Trimming pared 5 bases from V and 2 bases from J, leaving 13 bases between. The CDR3 runs 15 residues. In DNA form, the CDR3 reads TGTGCCAGCAGCCGTGGGGACTCGCCCTACAATGAGCAGTTCTTC. It translates to CASSRGDSPYNEQFF.

The DNA for the CDR3 is TGTGCCAGTAGTATAGCAACGTGGGGGGTGAACACTGAAGCTTTCTTT. This encodes CASSIATWGVNTEAFF. V gene TRBV19 combines with J gene TRBJ1-1, with TRBD1 as a possible D gene (5 bases). The germline gives CDR1 LNHDA, CDR2 SQIVND (reference sequence). The CDR3 consists of 16 residues. Trimming took 1 base from V and 0 from J, leaving 12 bases between them.

By sample fraction, this clone is medium-sized (0.01 to 0.1%). CDR3 loop: CASSLGWTGLDNQPQHF. CDR3 DNA sequence: TGTGCCAGCAGCTTAGGGTGGACAGGCCTTGACAATCAGCCCCAGCATTTT. The chain links TRBV11-3 to TRBJ1-5, with 7 positions matching TRBD1. The CDR3 runs to 17 residues. The V gene's germline CDR1 is SGHNT and CDR2 YENEEA. Germline trimming cut 1 base from V and 3 bases from J; bases unmatched to any gene: 9.

CDR3 amino acids: CASSLVAGSKDTQYF. CDR3 coding DNA: TGTGCCAGCAGCTTAGTAGCGGGAAGTAAAGATACGCAGTATTTT. V and J are TRBV11-3 and TRBJ2-3; 8 bases are shared with TRBD2. The CDR3 spans 15 residues. CDR1 and CDR2 (germline): SGHNT, YENEEA. V dropped 1 base and J dropped 5; count of bases not matched to a gene: 5.

This chain joins TRBV6-4 and TRBJ1-2; D is possibly TRBD1 (5 bases). V was clipped by 5 bases and J by 6 bases, with 19 bases between them. Per germline, CDR1 MRHNA and CDR2 SNTAGT. The CDR3 spans 15 residues. CDR3: CASSLQGDGLDGYTF. Here the CDR3 DNA reads TGTGCCAGCAGTCTTCAGGGAGACGGGCTGGATGGCTACACCTTC.

CDR3 sequence reads: CASLQNVADTQYF. Written as DNA, the CDR3 is TGTGCCAGCCTGCAAAATGTAGCAGATACGCAGTATTTT. The chain combines TRBV2 with TRBJ2-3; D gene uncertain. This CDR3 has 13 residues. Germline loops: CDR1 SNHLY, CDR2 FYNNEI. V was clipped by 8 bases and J by 4 bases, with 13 bases between them.

This chain connects TRBV7-7 to TRBJ1-5, with D tentatively TRBD1 (5 bases). The germline V and J ends were trimmed by 5 bases and 4 bases, with 15 bases remaining between them. The CDR3 covers 15 residues. Germline V gene data show CDR1 as SSHAT and CDR2 as FNYEAQ (reference sequence). Here the CDR3 DNA reads TGTGCCAGCAGCCTTTGGGGCGCATCAAATCAGCCCCAGCATTTT. It translates to CASSLWGASNQPQHF. Full variable domain (rest looked up from reference TRBV7-7 and TRBJ1-5): GAGVSQSPRYKVTKRGQDVTLRCDPISSHATLYWYQQALGQGPEFLTYFNYEAQPDKSGLPSDRFSAERPEGSISTLTIQRTEQRDSAMYRCASSLWGASNQPQHFGDGTRLSIL.